Each of the 10 T cell receptor beta chains below was sequenced from the same sample in a study of OX40 agonist ivuxolimab in advanced cancers. Sequencing was performed with immunoSEQ multiplex PCR; in TCRdb, only in-frame clones are kept and a portion is missing. The top ten hold less than 20% of the sample, which has tens of thousands of clones, about 94% seen once. This specimen consisted of CD4+ or CD8+ T cells sorted from blood, obtained in a trial of the OX40 agonist ivuxolimab. These receptor sequences come from an adult with an advanced solid tumor such as melanoma, head and neck, liver or kidney cancer.

The chain uses TRBV29-1 and TRBJ2-7; perhaps TRBD1 as D (6 bases). Germline V gene sequence: CDR1 SQVTM, CDR2 ANQGSEA. V lost 4 bases to trimming and J lost 2 bases, with 12 bases between them. The CDR3 is 13 amino acids. CDR3: CSVGDRSPYEQYF. The CDR3 DNA sequence: TGCAGCGTTGGCGACAGGTCCCCCTACGAGCAGTACTTC.

The chain is built from TRBV5-6 and TRBJ2-1; weak D call: TRBD1 (6 bases). The CDR3 is made up of 12 amino acids. The germline CDR1 and CDR2 sequences are SGHDT and YYEEEE. The V gene lost 4 bases and the J gene lost 9 bases, with 11 bases spanning the gap. The DNA of the CDR3 is TGTGCCAGCAGCCTCGGGACACTTGAGCAGTTCTTC. This translates into CASSLGTLEQFF.

This clone was picked up a small number of times. This sequence joins TRBV2 and TRBJ2-1; unclear D gene. The length of the CDR3 is 10 residues. With 4 bases removed from V and 6 bases from J, the gap between germline ends came to 1 base. Germline loops: CDR1 SNHLY, CDR2 FYNNEI. CDR3 amino acids: CASSANEQFF. CDR3 bases: TGTGCCAGCAGTGCCAATGAGCAGTTCTTC.

The DNA of the CDR3 is TGTGCCAGCAGCTTACTAGCGGGGGGGCCTAGGGGTGAGCAGTTCTTC. Its protein product is CASSLLAGGPRGEQFF. The J gene is TRBJ2-1, the V gene TRBV7-2; TRBD2 matches at 12 bases. This CDR3 comprises 16 residues. CDR1 is SGHTA, CDR2 FQGNSA, per germline. Unmatched junction bases numbered 8, after V lost 2 bases and J lost 9 bases.

This chain connects TRBV18 to TRBJ2-2; 12 bases align to TRBD1. CDR1 KGHSH and CDR2 LQKENI come from the germline V gene. The CDR3 loop spans 24 amino acids. V was pared by 5 bases and J by 8 bases, with 33 bases of the junction left unmatched. CDR3 nucleotide sequence: TGTGCCAGCTCAAGTTTCCGGGACAGGGGGCCTTCTAGCGGCCGTAAGAATGTACCGGGGGAGCTGTTTTTT. Translating gives CASSSFRDRGPSSGRKNVPGELFF.

The chain recombines TRBV28 with TRBJ1-2; the D is unclear. V was clipped by 6 bases and J by 2 bases, with 13 bases between them. The CDR3 runs 14 residues. Germline values: CDR1 MDHEN, CDR2 SYDVKM. CDR3 DNA sequence: TGTGCCAGCAGCATAGGGTTTGGAAACTATGGCTACACCTTC. The encoded protein is CASSIGFGNYGYTF.

The chain has TRBV11-2 and TRBJ1-2; D may be TRBD1 (5 bases). The CDR3 totals 13 residues. Looked up from germline, CDR1 is SGHAT and CDR2 is FQNNGV. V was shortened by 1 base and J by 4 bases, with 7 bases between the two germline ends. CDR3 nucleotides: TGTGCCAGCAGCTTAGGGGGGGGCTATGGCTACACCTTC. Translation: CASSLGGGYGYTF.

This chain connects TRBV4-1 to TRBJ2-5; the match to TRBD2 covers 11 bases. Germline lookup yields CDR1 MGHRA and CDR2 YSYEKL. J was trimmed by 5 bases and V by 4 bases; bases with no gene match: 3. The CDR3 is 14 residues long. The CDR3 is CASSRVAGGETQYF. The CDR3 region has the DNA TGCGCCAGCAGCCGAGTAGCGGGGGGGGAGACCCAGTACTTC.

This sequence joins TRBV7-9 and TRBJ2-7; TRBD1 or TRBD2 may be the D gene (5 bases each). The CDR3 consists of 17 residues. V dropped 0 bases and J dropped 0 bases, with 15 bases sitting between them. Looked up from germline, CDR1 is SEHNR and CDR2 is FQNEAQ (reference sequence). The DNA for the CDR3 is TGTGCCAGCAGCTTAGCGGGTGCGGCAGGGAGCTCCTACGAGCAGTACTTC. The encoded protein is CASSLAGAAGSSYEQYF.

This chain connects TRBV5-6 to TRBJ2-3; 7 nucleotides align to TRBD2. The ends lost 4 bases at V and 0 bases at J; junction bases unmatched: 11. CDR1 is SGHDT, CDR2 YYEEEE, per germline. This CDR3 region has 17 residues. The CDR3 nucleotides read TGTGCCAGCAGCCCCCAAATAGCGGGCCTGAGCACAGATACGCAGTATTTT. The encoded protein is CASSPQIAGLSTDTQYF. Complete variable domain (other parts from reference TRBV5-6 and TRBJ2-3): DAGVTQSPTHLIKTRGQQVTLRCSPKSGHDTVSWYQQALGQGPQFIFQYYEEEERQRGNFPDRFSGHQFPNYSSELNVNALLLGDSALYLCASSPQIAGLSTDTQYFGPGTRLTVL.